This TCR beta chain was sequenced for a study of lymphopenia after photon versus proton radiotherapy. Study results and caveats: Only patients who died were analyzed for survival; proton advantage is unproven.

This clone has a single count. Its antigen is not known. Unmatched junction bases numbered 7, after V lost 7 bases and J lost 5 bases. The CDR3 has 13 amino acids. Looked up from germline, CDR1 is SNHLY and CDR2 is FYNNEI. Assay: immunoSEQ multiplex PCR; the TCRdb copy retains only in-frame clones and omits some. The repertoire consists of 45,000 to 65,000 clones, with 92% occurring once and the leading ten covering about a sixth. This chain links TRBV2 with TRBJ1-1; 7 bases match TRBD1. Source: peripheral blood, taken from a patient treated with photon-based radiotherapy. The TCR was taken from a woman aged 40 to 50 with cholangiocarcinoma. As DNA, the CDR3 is TGTGCCAGCATTCAGACAGGGTTGACTGAAGCTTTCTTT. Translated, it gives CASIQTGLTEAFF.